The 3 T cell receptor beta chains listed next were all sequenced from one sample in a study of T cells after yellow fever vaccination. TCRdb recomputed calls from the 5' RACE reads with MiXCR, one row per CDR3 protein. The sample records 110,000 to 150,000 distinct CDR3 sequences, less than 8.5% being singletons. The sample here was CD4+ T cells sorted from PBMCs, taken 10 days after the yellow fever booster vaccination. These receptors came from a man under 40 who received the YFV17D yellow fever vaccine.

This clonotype was recorded at least ten times. This chain links TRBV7-2 with TRBJ2-7; TRBD1 might be the D (5 bases). The germline CDR1 and CDR2 sequences are SGHTA and FQGNSA. The CDR3 has 13 residues. V lost 5 bases, J lost 2 bases, and 10 bases lay in between. The CDR3 reads CASSHRQTYEQYF. For the CDR3, the DNA is TGTGCCAGCAGCCATCGACAGACCTACGAGCAGTACTTC.

This clonotype was seen many times. The V and J genes are TRBV24-1 and TRBJ2-1, with 7 positions matching TRBD2. Trimming at V came to 2 bases and at J to 0 bases, leaving 3 bases not matched to a gene. The CDR3 loop spans 16 amino acids. In germline, CDR1 is KGHDR, CDR2 SFDVKD. DNA for the CDR3: TGTGCCACCAGTGATTCTAGCGGAGGCTCCTACAATGAGCAGTTCTTC. Translating gives CATSDSSGGSYNEQFF.

As regards this clonotype: A much more abundant neighbour one base away suggests this may be a read error. The chain uses TRBV20-1 and TRBJ2-3; D may correspond to TRBD1 or TRBD2 (6 bases each). Trimming pared 7 bases from V and 7 bases from J, leaving 15 bases between. Per germline, CDR1 DFQATT and CDR2 SNEGSKA (reference sequence). The CDR3 has 12 residues. The CDR3 is CSVRGATYTQYF. DNA of the CDR3: TGCAGTGTTAGGGGGGCCACTTATACGCAGTATTTT.